What follows are 7 T cell receptor beta chains derived from one specimen sequenced in a study of shared clonotypes between healthy human individuals. The repertoire was sequenced with immunoSEQ multiplex PCR; TCRdb's copy has only in-frame clones and lacks some. The repertoire consists of about 1 million clones, with approximately 68% occurring once and the leading ten covering around 1.4%. The sample taken for sequencing was memory CD4+ T cells sorted from blood. This sample's subset: CD45RA-negative fraction. The origin of the receptors is a man aged 18 to 29 in good health.

The chain is built from TRBV2 and TRBJ1-3; no clear D gene. The V and J ends lost 7 bases and 0 bases respectively, with 13 bases between them. The CDR3 loop spans 15 amino acids. Germline loops: CDR1 SNHLY, CDR2 FYNNEI. The CDR3 here is CASTQMGVSGNTIYF. The DNA of the CDR3 is TGTGCCAGCACTCAAATGGGAGTCTCTGGAAACACCATATATTTT.

The chain uses TRBV30 and TRBJ1-3, with TRBD1 identical over 7 bases. This CDR3 region has 15 residues. Germline CDR1 is GTSNPN and CDR2 is SVGIG (reference sequence). Trimming cost V 0 bases and J 0 bases; bases outside gene matches: 2. The CDR3 region is CAWSVQGGSGNTIYF. As DNA, the CDR3 is TGTGCCTGGAGTGTCCAGGGGGGCTCTGGAAACACCATATATTTT.

Worth noting for this clone: Other nucleotide sequences from this sample produce the same CDR3. V gene TRBV30 combines with J gene TRBJ2-7; D may match TRBD1 or TRBD2 (5 bases each). Looked up from germline, CDR1 is GTSNPN and CDR2 is SVGIG (reference sequence). This CDR3 region has 13 residues. The V end lost 2 bases, the J end lost 1 base, and 9 bases lay between the germline ends. The CDR3 DNA reads as TGTGCCTGGAGTAGGGACGGATCCTACGAGCAGTACTTC. Translation gives CAWSRDGSYEQYF.

The V gene is TRBV18, the J gene TRBJ1-1, with no clear D. CDR3 length equals 14 residues. V shed 1 base and J shed 5 bases, with 11 bases lying between them. CDR1 KGHSH and CDR2 LQKENI come from the germline V gene. The CDR3 DNA reads as TGTGCCAGCTCACCACGGGAGGCTAGGACTGAAGCTTTCTTT. Its translation: CASSPREARTEAFF.

The CDR3 loop reads CASSYGGQGPQAAFF. The CDR3 DNA sequence: TGTGCCAGCAGTTACGGGGGACAGGGTCCTCAGGCGGCTTTCTTT. The chain is built from TRBV6-6 and TRBJ1-1, with 9 nucleotides matching TRBD1. In germline, CDR1 is MNHNY, CDR2 SVGAGI (reference sequence). This CDR3 is built from 15 residues. V lost 2 bases, J lost 11 bases, and 12 bases stayed unmatched.

V is TRBV2 and J is TRBJ2-5, with D perhaps matching TRBD2 (6 bases). V lost 2 bases and J lost 5, with 12 bases in between. The CDR3 extends over 14 amino acids. Per the germline V gene, CDR1 is SNHLY and CDR2 is FYNNEI. This chain's CDR3 is CASSERRGLETQYF. The CDR3 bases are TGTGCCAGCAGTGAAAGGCGGGGTCTCGAGACCCAGTACTTC. The whole variable domain, remainder taken from reference TRBV2 and TRBJ2-5, is EPEVTQTPSHQVTQMGQEVILRCVPISNHLYFYWYRQILGQKVEFLVSFYNNEISEKSEIFDDQFSVERPDGSNFTLKIRSTKLEDSAMYFCASSERRGLETQYFGPGTRLLVL.

J is TRBJ1-5 and V is TRBV6-5; weak D call: TRBD1 (6 bases). The CDR3 spans 11 residues. Germline V gives CDR1 MNHEY, CDR2 SVGAGI. Trimming cost V 5 bases and J 15 bases, with 14 bases left between them. The CDR3 reads CASSIRDIWHF. CDR3 DNA: TGTGCCAGCAGTATCCGGGACATATGGCATTTT.